The 25 T cell receptor beta chains below all came from one sample that was sequenced in a study of T cell repertoires in cytomegalovirus infection. A single record per CDR3 protein comes from TCRdb applying MiXCR to the reads. The sample carries around 340,000 distinct CDR3 sequences, under 35% recorded once. No antigens are known for them. Sequenced here: cultured PBMCs, sampled from culture after CMV antigen stimulation. All receptors derive from a human donor in good health (CMV status not recorded). Some clones in this sample may be carry-over from other donors' samples.

This chain joins TRBV6-6 and TRBJ1-4; D is uncertain. V was pared by 6 bases and J by 7 bases, with 9 bases between. This CDR3 is 12 amino acids long. Looked up from germline, CDR1 is MNHNY and CDR2 is SVGAGI (reference sequence). The CDR3 nucleotides are TGTGCCAGCAGCCGCGGCCCTGAAAAACTGTTTTTT. Encoded protein: CASSRGPEKLFF.

This clonotype was recorded a few times. CDR3 amino acids: CASSSRTGAREASIYF. The CDR3 region has the DNA TGTGCCAGCAGTTCACGGACAGGGGCGCGAGAAGCATCCATATATTTT. This chain uses TRBV6-5 with TRBJ1-3; 9 positions match TRBD1. V shed 4 bases, J shed 11 bases, and the junction held 15 bases outside the gene matches. In germline, CDR1 is MNHEY, CDR2 SVGAGI. The CDR3 runs 16 residues.

The sample holds a few counts of this clonotype. The chain has TRBV28 and TRBJ2-7; TRBD2 aligns across 9 bases. Germline lookup yields CDR1 MDHEN and CDR2 SYDVKM. The trim removed 6 bases at V and 6 bases at J, leaving 15 bases unmatched. The CDR3 is made up of 16 amino acids. The CDR3 protein is CASSSPDSGSDPEQYF. In nucleotides, the CDR3 is TGTGCCAGCAGCTCGCCGGATAGCGGGAGCGACCCCGAGCAGTACTTC.

The chain has TRBV27 and TRBJ2-2; tentative D call: TRBD1 (5 bases). Trimming pared 5 bases from V and 0 bases from J, leaving 13 bases between. This CDR3 has 16 amino acids. In germline, CDR1 is MNHEY, CDR2 SMNVEV (reference sequence). CDR3 sequence reads: CASSETGQANTGELFF. The CDR3 DNA reads as TGTGCCAGCAGTGAGACCGGACAAGCGAACACCGGGGAGCTGTTTTTT.

This chain links TRBV19 with TRBJ2-7, with D perhaps matching TRBD1 (6 bases). The CDR3 covers 15 residues. In germline, CDR1 is LNHDA, CDR2 SQIVND (reference sequence). The ends were cut back, 5 bases at V and 2 bases at J, with 16 bases in the middle. This CDR3 is CASSPTGFGTYEQYF. The CDR3 nucleotides are TGTGCCAGTAGTCCGACAGGTTTTGGGACCTACGAGCAGTACTTC. Filled out from reference TRBV19 and TRBJ2-7, the complete variable domain reads DGGITQSPKYLFRKEGQNVTLSCEQNLNHDAMYWYRQDPGQGLRLIYYSQIVNDFQKGDIAEGYSVSREKKESFPLTVTSAQKNPTAFYLCASSPTGFGTYEQYFGPGTRLTVT.

J is TRBJ2-2 and V is TRBV14, with no clear D. The germline V gene has CDR1 SGHDN and CDR2 FVKESK. The CDR3 runs to 15 residues. Trimming took off 8 bases at V and 1 base at J, with 14 bases between the two ends. For the CDR3, the DNA is TGTGCCAGCTCAGAAGCGACGGGGAACACCGGGGAGCTGTTTTTT. Translated: CASSEATGNTGELFF.

This clonotype has just a few counts. This chain links TRBV7-7 with TRBJ1-2; 9 nucleotides match TRBD1. The CDR3 contains 15 residues. V lost 5 bases to trimming and J lost 8 bases; unmatched junction nucleotides: 12. CDR1 SSHAT and CDR2 FNYEAQ come from the germline V gene (reference sequence). The CDR3 region has the DNA TGTGCCAGCAGCCACAGAAGGGACAGGGTGGGAGGCTACACCTTC. Residues: CASSHRRDRVGGYTF.

The rearrangement joins TRBV29-1 to TRBJ2-5; perhaps TRBD2 as D (5 bases). This CDR3 has 10 residues. Trimming pared 6 bases from V and 5 bases from J, leaving 7 bases between. The V gene's germline CDR1 is SQVTM and CDR2 ANQGSEA. The CDR3 coding sequence is TGCAGCGTACCGGGGGAGACCCAGTACTTC. Its translation is CSVPGETQYF.

The V call is TRBV7-9, the J call TRBJ1-5; a weak D match, TRBD1 (5 bases). Deletions cut 4 bases from V and 6 bases from J, with 13 bases between. The CDR3 contains 14 residues. Germline values: CDR1 SEHNR, CDR2 FQNEAQ (reference sequence). In DNA, the CDR3 is TGTGCCAGCAGCTCAAACCCGGGGGGTCAGCCCCAGCATTTT. Amino acid sequence: CASSSNPGGQPQHF.

This rearrangement joins TRBV6-1 to TRBJ1-5, with D uncertain. This CDR3 comprises 16 residues. Trimming removed 5 bases from V and 7 bases from J, with 21 bases in between. Per the germline V gene, CDR1 is MNHNS and CDR2 is SASEGT. CDR3 loop: CASSYGDPRSGQPQHF. The CDR3 DNA reads TGTGCCAGCAGTTATGGCGACCCTCGAAGCGGGCAGCCCCAGCATTTT.

This clonotype was recorded many times. The V call is TRBV7-3, the J call TRBJ2-3; 10 bases are shared with TRBD2. Germline assignment: CDR1 SGHTA and CDR2 FQGTGA. CDR3 size: 14 residues. J was trimmed by 3 bases and V by 3 bases; bases with no gene match: 0. CDR3 coding DNA: TGTGCCAGCAGCTTTAGCGGGGGGACAGATACGCAGTATTTT. It specifies CASSFSGGTDTQYF.

Only a few counts were recorded for this clonotype. V is TRBV7-9 and J is TRBJ2-1, with TRBD2 matching over 8 bases. This CDR3 has 16 residues. Germline V gives CDR1 SEHNR, CDR2 FQNEAQ (reference sequence). Germline trimming cut 5 bases from V and 3 bases from J; bases unmatched to any gene: 9. CDR3 loop: CASSLELAVFYNEQFF. As DNA, the CDR3 is TGTGCCAGCAGCCTAGAACTAGCGGTATTCTACAATGAGCAGTTCTTC.

V gene TRBV10-3 combines with J gene TRBJ1-1; possible D gene TRBD1, 5 bases. Deletions cut 8 bases from V and 5 bases from J, with 9 bases between. The CDR3 has 11 amino acids. The germline gives CDR1 ENHRY, CDR2 SYGVKD. The CDR3 sequence is CAIRGGTEAFF. CDR3 sequence (DNA): TGTGCCATCCGCGGGGGGACTGAAGCTTTCTTT.

V and J are TRBV2 and TRBJ2-5; D is undetermined. Germline V gives CDR1 SNHLY, CDR2 FYNNEI. There are 13 residues in the CDR3. With 0 bases removed from V and 2 bases from J, the gap between germline ends came to 4 bases. The CDR3: CASSEAGQETQYF. CDR3 nucleotides: TGTGCCAGCAGTGAAGCCGGGCAAGAGACCCAGTACTTC.

By share of the sample, this clonotype is medium-sized (0.01 to 0.1%). This chain uses TRBV7-2 with TRBJ2-3; 7 bases agree with TRBD2. Germline CDR1 reads SGHTA; CDR2 reads FQGNSA. V lost 5 bases, J lost 4 bases, and 6 bases stayed unmatched. This CDR3 has 14 residues. CDR3 in DNA: TGTGCCAGCAGCCCTAGCGGAAGCTCAGATACGCAGTATTTT. Translation gives CASSPSGSSDTQYF.

This clonotype occurred many times. The V gene is TRBV28, the J gene TRBJ2-2, with D hard to call. Germline V gene lookup returns CDR1 MDHEN and CDR2 SYDVKM. V lost 3 bases, J lost 1 base, and 6 bases lay in between. CDR3 length: 14 residues. The CDR3 DNA follows: TGTGCCAGCAGTTTTTGGGGGAACACCGGGGAGCTGTTTTTT. This gives the protein CASSFWGNTGELFF.

The chain joins TRBV4-2 to TRBJ1-5; the D is unclear. The CDR3 covers 15 residues. Germline CDR1 reads LGHNA; CDR2 reads YNFKEQ. Deletions cut 3 bases from V and 2 bases from J, with 11 bases between. CDR3 sequence: CASSQQEARNQPQHF. CDR3 nucleotides: TGTGCCAGCAGCCAGCAGGAGGCGCGCAATCAGCCCCAGCATTTT.

A few counts support this clonotype. The chain couples TRBV5-4 to TRBJ2-7, with D possibly being TRBD2 (5 bases). Germline CDR1 SGHNT, CDR2 YYREEE (reference sequence). Trimming stripped 2 bases from V and 0 bases from J, with 9 bases between. This CDR3 has 14 residues. The CDR3 DNA follows: TGTGCCAGCAGCTTAACACTAGGCTCCTACGAGCAGTACTTC. Protein: CASSLTLGSYEQYF. Full variable domain (rest looked up from reference TRBV5-4 and TRBJ2-7): ETGVTQSPTHLIKTRGQQVTLRCSSQSGHNTVSWYQQALGQGPQFIFQYYREEENGRGNFPPRFSGLQFPNYSSELNVNALELDDSALYLCASSLTLGSYEQYFGPGTRLTVT.

In regard to this clonotype: The final CDR3 position lacks the conserved phenylalanine or tryptophan, pointing to a likely read error. The gene calls are TRBV11-2 and TRBJ2-1; D is unresolved. This CDR3 is 18 amino acids long. Per the germline V gene, CDR1 is SGHAT and CDR2 is FQNNGV. Between the trimmed V and J ends, which lost 6 bases and 6 bases, there was a span of 27 bases. CDR3: CASSRTYFKSMESNEQFC. CDR3 DNA sequence: TGTGCCAGCAGTCGCACTTACTTTAAGAGCATGGAATCCAATGAGCAGTTCTGC.

The V call is TRBV6-1, the J call TRBJ1-1, with 9 bases identical to TRBD1. In germline, CDR1 is MNHNS, CDR2 SASEGT. V lost 7 bases and J lost 5; bases outside the gene matches: 8. The CDR3 has 14 amino acids. Here the CDR3 DNA reads TGTGCCAGCACTAACAGGGGGCGCGGGACTGAAGCTTTCTTT. It translates to CASTNRGRGTEAFF.

This chain connects TRBV10-3 to TRBJ1-2; D not certain. Germline V gene lookup returns CDR1 ENHRY and CDR2 SYGVKD. The CDR3 totals 14 residues. Trimming took 4 bases from V and 9 from J, leaving 18 bases between them. Here the CDR3 reads CAISVQDGRDSYTF. The CDR3, as DNA: TGTGCCATCAGTGTCCAGGACGGGCGTGATAGCTACACCTTC.

Comment on this clonotype: One end of the junction does not line up with germline, which may come from a read error. The CDR3 here is CASQWTGASFEQYF. CDR3 DNA: TGTGCCAGCCAATGGACAGGGGCTTCCTTCGAGCAGTACTTC. The chain links TRBV7-2 to TRBJ2-7; 9 nucleotides line up with TRBD1. The CDR3 sequence is 14 residues long. CDR1 SGHTA and CDR2 FQGNSA come from the germline V gene.

The chain uses TRBV3-1 and TRBJ2-1, with TRBD1 as a possible D gene (7 bases). The V gene's germline CDR1 is LGHDT and CDR2 YNNKEL (reference sequence). The V gene lost 7 bases and the J gene lost 3 bases, with 13 bases spanning the gap. The CDR3 runs to 14 residues. This chain's CDR3 is CASTIQGGYNEQFF. CDR3 coding DNA: TGTGCCAGCACCATCCAGGGGGGCTACAATGAGCAGTTCTTC.

At least ten counts were recorded for this clonotype. The chain carries TRBV6-1 and TRBJ2-4, with D uncertain. Germline V CDR1 and CDR2: MNHNS, SASEGT. V lost 5 bases and J lost 3, with 11 bases in between. This CDR3 region has 14 residues. The CDR3 region is CASSSGSRKNIQYF. The CDR3, as DNA: TGTGCCAGCAGTTCTGGTAGCCGCAAAAACATTCAGTACTTC.

The CDR3 spells CASSLLPINQPQHF. The CDR3 bases are TGTGCCAGCAGTTTATTACCGATCAATCAGCCCCAGCATTTT. The J gene is TRBJ1-5, the V gene TRBV27; unclear D gene. The CDR3 spans 14 residues. From germline, CDR1 is MNHEY and CDR2 SMNVEV (reference sequence). V lost 1 base, J lost 3 bases, and 7 bases lay in between.